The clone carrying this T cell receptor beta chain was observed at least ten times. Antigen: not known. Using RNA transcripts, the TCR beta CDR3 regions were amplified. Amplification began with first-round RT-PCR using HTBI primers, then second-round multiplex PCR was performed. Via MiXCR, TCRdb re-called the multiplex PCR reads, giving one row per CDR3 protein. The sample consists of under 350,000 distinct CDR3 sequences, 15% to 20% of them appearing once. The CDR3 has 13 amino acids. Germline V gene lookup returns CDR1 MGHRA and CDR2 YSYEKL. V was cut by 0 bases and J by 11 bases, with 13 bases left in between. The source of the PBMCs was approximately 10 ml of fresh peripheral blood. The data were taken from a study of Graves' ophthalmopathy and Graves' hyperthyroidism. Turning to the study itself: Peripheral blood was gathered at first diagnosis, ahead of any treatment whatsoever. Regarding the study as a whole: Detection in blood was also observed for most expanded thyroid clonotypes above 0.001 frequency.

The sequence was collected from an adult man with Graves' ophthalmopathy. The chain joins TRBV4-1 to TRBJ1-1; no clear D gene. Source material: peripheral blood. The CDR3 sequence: CASSQENSLRAFF. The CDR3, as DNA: TGCGCCAGCAGCCAAGAAAACAGTTTAAGGGCTTTCTTT.